The 7 T cell receptor beta chains reported below all come from one sample, sequenced in a study of T cells in localized non-small cell lung cancer. Clones were sequenced by immunoSEQ multiplex PCR, and TCRdb holds only the in-frame ones, with some missing. The sample has 2,500 to 3,500 clones, 35% to 45% seen once. The starting material was lung tumor tissue, obtained before any cancer treatment. These TCRs come from a male donor at least 60 years old with stage I squamous cell lung carcinoma.

This clone was detected only a few times. The chain couples TRBV5-1 to TRBJ2-3, with 11 bases identical to TRBD1. The CDR3 is 16 residues long. CDR1 is SGHRS, CDR2 YFSETQ, per germline. After removal of 0 bases from V and 2 bases from J, the junction contained 2 bases not matched to a gene. The CDR3: CASSLGTGGVTDTQYF. CDR3 DNA: TGCGCCAGCAGCTTGGGGACAGGGGGCGTCACAGATACGCAGTATTTT. The whole variable domain, filled in from reference TRBV5-1 and TRBJ2-3, reads KAGVTQTPRYLIKTRGQQVTLSCSPISGHRSVSWYQQTPGQGLQFLFEYFSETQRNKGNFPGRFSGRQFSNSRSEMNVSTLELGDSALYLCASSLGTGGVTDTQYFGPGTRLTVL.

This clone was seen only a few times. The chain joins TRBV29-1 to TRBJ2-3; 10 bases match TRBD2. The CDR3 extends over 14 amino acids. V dropped 6 bases and J dropped 7; count of bases not matched to a gene: 10. The germline V gene has CDR1 SQVTM and CDR2 ANQGSEA. This chain's CDR3 is CSVGLAGVRNTQYF. The CDR3 DNA sequence: TGCAGCGTGGGGCTAGCGGGAGTTAGAAATACGCAGTATTTT.

CDR3 sequence (DNA): TGTGCCACCAGCGGACTAGCGGGAGGACCTTACAATGAGCAGTTCTTC. The encoded protein is CATSGLAGGPYNEQFF. This chain connects TRBV15 to TRBJ2-1, with 14 nucleotides matching TRBD2. The CDR3 spans 16 residues. CDR1 is LNHNV and CDR2 is YYDKDF in the germline V gene (reference sequence). V was pared by 5 bases and J by 4 bases, with 4 bases of the junction left unmatched.

This clone was detected once. This sequence joins TRBV18 and TRBJ2-7; D is possibly TRBD1 or TRBD2 (9 bases each). Per the germline V gene, CDR1 is KGHSH and CDR2 is LQKENI. CDR3 length equals 17 residues. The V gene lost 8 bases and the J gene lost 2 bases, with 25 bases spanning the gap. The CDR3 loop is CASTGGVGSGGTYEQYF. The CDR3 DNA sequence: TGTGCCAGCACAGGGGGCGTCGGTAGCGGGGGAACCTACGAGCAGTACTTC.

The chain carries TRBV6-7 and TRBJ2-6; D unresolved. TRBV6-7 is placed among ORFs of uncertain function. The CDR3 has 15 amino acids. Trimming stripped 0 bases from V and 1 base from J, with 4 bases between. The CDR3 DNA reads TGTGCCAGCAGTTACTCAAGTTCTGGGGCCAACGTCCTGACTTTC. This gives the protein CASSYSSSGANVLTF.

This clone was seen more than once but under ten times. The chain combines TRBV28 with TRBJ2-1; 7 nucleotides line up with TRBD1. The ends lost 6 bases at V and 4 bases at J; junction bases unmatched: 6. Germline V gene data show CDR1 as MDHEN and CDR2 as SYDVKM. CDR3 length: 14 amino acids. CDR3 DNA sequence: TGTGCCAGCAGGTCCGGGACAGTATACAATGAGCAGTTCTTC. Its protein product is CASRSGTVYNEQFF.

This clone appeared a few times. X marks the residue encoded by a base that is unread or ambiguous. The V call is TRBV9, the J call TRBJ2-1; D might be TRBD1 or TRBD2, each matching 5 bases. This CDR3 spans 15 amino acids. V was clipped by 3 bases and J by 10 bases, with 20 bases between them. Per the germline V gene, CDR1 is SGDLS and CDR2 is YYNGEE. The DNA of the CDR3 is TGTGCCAGCAGCGGAACCGGGACYCCGTTCGCGGAGCAGTTCTTC. Protein: CASSGTGXPFAEQFF. The whole CDR3 protein is CASSGTGTPFAEQFF.